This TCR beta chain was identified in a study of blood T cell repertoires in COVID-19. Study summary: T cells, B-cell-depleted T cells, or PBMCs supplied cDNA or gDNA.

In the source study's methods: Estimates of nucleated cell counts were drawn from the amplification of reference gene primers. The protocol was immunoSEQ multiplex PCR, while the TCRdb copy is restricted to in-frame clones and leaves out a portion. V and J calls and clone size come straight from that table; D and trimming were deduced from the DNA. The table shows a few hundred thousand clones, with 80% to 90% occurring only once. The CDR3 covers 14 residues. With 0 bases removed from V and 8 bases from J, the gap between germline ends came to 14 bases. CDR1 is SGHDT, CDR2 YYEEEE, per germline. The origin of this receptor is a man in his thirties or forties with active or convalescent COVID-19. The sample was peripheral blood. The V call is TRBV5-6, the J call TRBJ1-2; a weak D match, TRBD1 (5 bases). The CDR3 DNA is TGTGCCAGCAGCTTGGGCCAGGGAGGCTTCGGCTACACCTTC. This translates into CASSLGQGGFGYTF.